One T cell receptor (beta chain) is described in this entry. Its antigen specificity is not known. No much larger clone is present one base from it, and per-base qualities are unavailable. Another Seattle source contributed samples from volunteer blood donors who had recovered from COVID-19. Whole blood was collected in K2EDTA tubes by collaborating institutions according to the institutions' own protocols. For TCRbeta analysis, collaborators shipped samples in one of three forms: frozen whole blood, isolated PBMCs, or DNA extracted from either of those sample types. The source of the sample is a study of blood T cell repertoires in COVID-19 (dated by TCRdb to 2018 to 2021). Notes on the research overall: The collaborator samples originated in the United States, Italy and Spain and spanned the acute and convalescent phases of COVID-19. The prospective study material was composed of cDNA or gDNA derived from T cells, B-cell-depleted T cells, or PBMCs. Subjects who had been exposed to COVID-19, were actively infected with it, or had recovered from it provided the deeply sampled blood TCRbeta repertoires that made up the dataset. A freely available public database, intended as a resource for researchers studying the immune response to SARS-CoV-2, is where the repertoires were released. Samples were obtained from the ongoing ImmuneRACE study (first 160 participants) and from approximately 1,200 subjects provided by 6 global collaborators. A de-identified subject ID, COVID-19 status, age in years and sex were almost always included in the sample metadata. Where available, HLA class I and class II types were taken from metadata supplied by the sample provider and were not determined by assay-based typing.

Including cysteine and phenylalanine, the CDR3 has 17 amino acids. Of the read, only the CDR3 DNA is kept; its 51 bases are in frame from base 1. For this chain, trimming is 6 bases at the V end and 2 bases at the J end, and the number of junction bases without a gene match is 11. CDR1 and CDR2 are drawn from the germline V gene: MDHEN, SYDVKM. The immunoSEQ Assay, a bias-controlled multiplex PCR, was used to amplify TCRbeta CDR3 regions from genomic DNA. In the source study's methods: Within the assay, amplification of reference gene primers was used to estimate how many nucleated cells each sample contained. To quantify the absolute abundance of each unique TCRbeta CDR3 rearrangement, sequence reads were collapsed and filtered. For each sample, productive Simpson clonality was calculated as the square root of Simpson's diversity index across productive rearrangements. TCRdb retrieved this table from immuneACCESS and kept in-frame rearrangements only. Not all clones are present; in checked studies, unresolved V genes account for under half, and no reason is known for the remainder. V and J calls and clone size come straight from that table; D and trimming were deduced from the DNA. This sample gives roughly 260,000 clones in total; around 90% of them show up just once. The ten largest account for 2% to 2.5% of the sample.

General study outcomes and caveats: The quantity of clinical and demographic metadata differed by source and by participant and was supplied without curation.

This sequence was found in a woman aged 50 to 60 who had recovered from COVID-19. The chain links TRBV28 with TRBJ2-7; the central 12 bases match TRBD2. The sequencing input was peripheral blood. The CDR3 region reads CASRKDGRTSGTYEQYF. The nucleotide sequence reads TGTGCCAGCAGAAAGGACGGACGGACTAGCGGGACCTACGAGCAGTACTTC.